The source of this T cell receptor (beta chain) is a study of T cells in Graves' hyperthyroidism and ophthalmopathy. Germline V gives CDR1 ENHRY, CDR2 SYGVKD. This CDR3 is built from 13 residues. Losses at the gene ends were 10 bases for V and 2 bases for J; bases not matched to a gene: 5. TCR beta CDR3 sequences were amplified from RNA transcripts. The HTBI primer set was used in a first-round RT-PCR of the TCR CDR3. TCRdb used MiXCR to reprocess the multiplex PCR reads, holding one entry per CDR3 protein. The sample has under 130,000 distinct CDR3 sequences; 47% are singletons. General study findings and limits: Ophthalmopathy stood apart from stable hyperthyroidism in a 13 V-J model. Before onset, by a median of around 6.4 months, the model predicted ophthalmopathy.

Stable Graves' hyperthyroidism meant no ophthalmopathy progression within 18 months. For the diagnoses, clinical symptoms, serum thyroxine and TRAb, thyroid ultrasound and orbital computed tomography were used. This clonotype qualifies as medium-sized. The antigen is not known. This TCR came from a man aged 35 to 55 with Graves' hyperthyroidism. This chain connects TRBV10-3 to TRBJ1-2; 9 bases agree with TRBD1. The sample consisted of blood. The CDR3 DNA sequence: TGTGCCACCATTGGACAGGGGAACTATGGCTACACCTTC. This sequence encodes CATIGQGNYGYTF.